The 32 T cell receptor beta chains reported below all come from one sample, sequenced in a study of blood T cell repertoires in COVID-19. Sequenced by immunoSEQ multiplex PCR; TCRdb stores in-frame clones only, minus some. The sample has approximately 110,000 clones; over 70% are singletons. Input material: peripheral blood. These receptors originate from a man aged 50 or older with acute or convalescent COVID-19.

CDR3 DNA sequence: TGTGCCAGTAGTGGTCAGGGGGCTCGGCGGGTATATGGCAATCAGCCCCAGCATTTT. Translation gives CASSGQGARRVYGNQPQHF. The chain joins TRBV19 to TRBJ1-5, with TRBD1 matching over 8 bases. The germline V gene encodes CDR1 LNHDA and CDR2 SQIVND (reference sequence). CDR3 length: 19 residues. Trimming took 5 bases from V and 2 from J; bases not matched to a gene: 17.

J is TRBJ2-3 and V is TRBV12-3 or TRBV12-4, with a possible D match to TRBD1 (6 bases). The ends were cut back, 10 bases at V and 5 bases at J, with 16 bases in the middle. The CDR3 runs 13 residues. The CDR3, as DNA: TGTGCCACCTCCGGACAGATTGGAGATACGCAGTATTTT. It specifies CATSGQIGDTQYF.

The chain uses TRBV5-6 and TRBJ2-4, with a tentative D call TRBD1 (5 bases). The CDR3 is 14 residues long. Germline lookup yields CDR1 SGHDT and CDR2 YYEEEE. The V gene lost 3 bases and the J gene lost 2 bases, with 9 bases spanning the gap. CDR3 residues: CASSSLDTKNIQYF. As DNA, the CDR3 is TGTGCCAGCAGCTCCTTGGACACCAAAAACATTCAGTACTTC. The whole variable domain, filled in from reference TRBV5-6 and TRBJ2-4, reads DAGVTQSPTHLIKTRGQQVTLRCSPKSGHDTVSWYQQALGQGPQFIFQYYEEEERQRGNFPDRFSGHQFPNYSSELNVNALLLGDSALYLCASSSLDTKNIQYFGAGTRLSVL.

This clone appeared a few times. The chain is built from TRBV18 and TRBJ2-2; 14 bases are shared with TRBD2. This CDR3 has 17 amino acids. V lost 3 bases, J lost 7 bases, and 7 bases stayed unmatched. Germline-derived CDR1 and CDR2 are KGHSH and LQKENI. For the CDR3, the DNA is TGTGCCAGCTCACCGATGACTAGCGGGGGGGATGTCGGGGAGCTGTTTTTT. It yields the protein CASSPMTSGGDVGELFF. Full variable domain (remainder filled in from reference TRBV18 and TRBJ2-2): NAGVMQNPRHLVRRRGQEARLRCSPMKGHSHVYWYRQLPEEGLKFMVYLQKENIIDESGMPKERFSAEFPKEGPSILRIQQVVRGDSAAYFCASSPMTSGGDVGELFFGEGSRLTVL.

The chain recombines TRBV5-1 with TRBJ1-5, with no clear D. V shed 5 bases and J shed 7 bases, with 13 bases lying between them. Looked up from germline, CDR1 is SGHRS and CDR2 is YFSETQ. The CDR3 is made up of 13 amino acids. The CDR3 nucleotides read TGCGCCAGCAGTCTGGTGTCGGGGCAGCCCCAGCATTTT. It codes for CASSLVSGQPQHF.

The J gene is TRBJ2-7, the V gene TRBV5-5; D gene ambiguous. The CDR3 contains 12 residues. Trimming stripped 2 bases from V and 6 bases from J, with 9 bases between. Per the germline V gene, CDR1 is SGHKS and CDR2 is YYEKEE (reference sequence). This CDR3 reads CASSFGRGEQYF. CDR3 coding DNA: TGTGCCAGCAGCTTCGGCCGCGGCGAGCAGTACTTC.

The V and J genes are TRBV29-1 and TRBJ1-2; D gene uncertain. Germline V lookup: CDR1 SQVTM, CDR2 ANQGSEA. The CDR3 extends over 13 amino acids. The V gene lost 0 bases and the J gene lost 4 bases, with 9 bases spanning the gap. The CDR3 nucleotides are TGCAGCGTTGAAGAGGTGTACTCCTATGGCTACACCTTC. Its translation: CSVEEVYSYGYTF.

This clone was recorded a few times. The chain has TRBV9 and TRBJ1-1; 9 nucleotides line up with TRBD1. The J segment lost 1 base and the V segment lost 0 bases, leaving 7 bases of the junction unmatched. CDR3 size: 17 residues. Germline V CDR1 and CDR2: SGDLS, YYNGEE. CDR3: CASSVGGTGRTNTEAFF. Written as DNA, the CDR3 is TGTGCCAGCAGCGTAGGGGGGACAGGGCGGACGAACACTGAAGCTTTCTTT.

The gene calls are TRBV6-5 and TRBJ1-2, with 10 bases aligning to TRBD1. Per the germline V gene, CDR1 is MNHEY and CDR2 is SVGAGI. The CDR3 contains 15 residues. V lost 2 bases and J lost 8; bases outside the gene matches: 8. CDR3 sequence: CASSYPGQGMKGYTF. The CDR3 DNA reads TGTGCCAGCAGTTACCCGGGACAGGGGATGAAGGGCTACACCTTC.

This clone was picked up a small number of times. The chain employs TRBV28 and TRBJ2-7; 9 bases match TRBD2. The CDR3 length is 15 residues. J was trimmed by 0 bases and V by 2 bases; bases with no gene match: 2. Germline CDR1 is MDHEN and CDR2 is SYDVKM. The CDR3 region is CASSLERGASYEQYF. CDR3 sequence (DNA): TGTGCCAGCAGTTTAGAGCGGGGGGCCTCCTACGAGCAGTACTTC.

The chain couples TRBV18 to TRBJ1-5; TRBD1 is a possible D gene (5 bases). This CDR3 contains 16 residues. With 1 base removed from V and 0 bases from J, the gap between germline ends came to 10 bases. The V gene's germline CDR1 is KGHSH and CDR2 LQKENI. The chain's CDR3 is CASSPQGSPSNQPQHF. The CDR3 region has the DNA TGTGCCAGCTCACCACAGGGGTCCCCTAGCAATCAGCCCCAGCATTTT.

The chain combines TRBV6-5 with TRBJ2-7; D may be TRBD1 (5 bases). The CDR3 contains 16 residues. V gave up 3 bases and J gave up 3 bases, with 18 bases separating them. Germline V gene sequence: CDR1 MNHEY, CDR2 SVGAGI. The CDR3 reads CASSYSDQGFNYEQYV. The CDR3, as DNA: TGTGCCAGCAGTTATTCCGACCAGGGCTTCAACTACGAGCAGTACGTC.

The sample holds one count of this clone. V is TRBV9 and J is TRBJ2-3; a possible D gene is TRBD2 (6 bases). This CDR3 has 16 residues. CDR1 and CDR2 from the germline V gene are SGDLS and YYNGEE. With 1 base removed from V and 0 bases from J, the gap between germline ends came to 12 bases. CDR3 loop: CASSVMAGSSTDTQYF. CDR3 nucleotide sequence: TGTGCCAGCAGCGTAATGGCGGGGAGTAGCACAGATACGCAGTATTTT.

This chain connects TRBV14 to TRBJ1-1, with TRBD1 identical over 7 bases. The germline V gene has CDR1 SGHDN and CDR2 FVKESK. With V trimmed by 4 bases and J by 11 bases, 16 bases remained unmatched. The CDR3 is 15 residues long. CDR3 amino acids: CASSPRTGPASLAFF. Written as DNA, the CDR3 is TGTGCCAGCAGCCCCAGGACAGGCCCTGCCTCGTTGGCTTTCTTT.

The chain uses TRBV9 and TRBJ2-2, with 9 positions matching TRBD1. The V gene's germline CDR1 is SGDLS and CDR2 YYNGEE. V dropped 3 bases and J dropped 2; count of bases not matched to a gene: 5. This CDR3 is 16 amino acids long. The CDR3 protein is CASSATGGINTGELFF. CDR3 DNA sequence: TGTGCCAGCAGCGCGACAGGGGGAATTAACACCGGGGAGCTGTTTTTT.

This chain links TRBV2 with TRBJ1-6; D gene unclear. The germline gives CDR1 SNHLY, CDR2 FYNNEI. Trimming removed 6 bases from V and 7 bases from J, with 13 bases in between. This CDR3 is built from 14 residues. This CDR3 reads CASRPGFSNSPLHF. CDR3 DNA: TGTGCCAGCAGGCCGGGTTTTAGCAATTCACCCCTCCACTTT.

The chain recombines TRBV11-2 with TRBJ2-1; no firm D call. The CDR3 contains 12 residues. V gave up 3 bases and J gave up 7 bases, with 7 bases separating them. Germline V lookup: CDR1 SGHAT, CDR2 FQNNGV. The CDR3 coding sequence is TGTGCCAGCAGCTTTGTGACTAATGAGCAGTTCTTC. Its translation: CASSFVTNEQFF.

This clone was seen once. The rearrangement joins TRBV12-3 or TRBV12-4 to TRBJ1-2; tentative D call: TRBD1 (6 bases). The CDR3 is 13 residues long. Trimming took off 6 bases at V and 2 bases at J, with 10 bases between the two ends. The chain's CDR3 is CASSPGHNYGYTF. The CDR3 DNA reads TGTGCCAGCAGCCCGGGACACAACTATGGCTACACCTTC.

This chain uses TRBV6-5 with TRBJ1-2; D call uncertain. Germline assignment: CDR1 MNHEY and CDR2 SVGAGI. Between the trimmed V and J ends, which lost 6 bases and 8 bases, there was a span of 13 bases. CDR3 length: 12 amino acids. The CDR3 reads CASRDYPEGYTF. Here the CDR3 DNA reads TGTGCCAGCAGGGACTACCCGGAGGGCTACACCTTC.

The chain joins TRBV5-5 to TRBJ1-5; 7 bases fit TRBD1. Trimming removed 0 bases from V and 7 bases from J; junction bases left unmatched: 10. Germline V gene sequence: CDR1 SGHKS, CDR2 YYEKEE (reference sequence). This CDR3 region has 16 residues. The CDR3 is CASSLVGQGERQPQHF. CDR3 coding DNA: TGTGCCAGCAGCTTGGTAGGCCAGGGGGAACGGCAGCCCCAGCATTTT. The complete variable domain, with remaining parts taken from reference TRBV5-5 and TRBJ1-5, reads DAGVTQSPTHLIKTRGQQVTLRCSPISGHKSVSWYQQVLGQGPQFIFQYYEKEERGRGNFPDRFSARQFPNYSSELNVNALLLGDSALYLCASSLVGQGERQPQHFGDGTRLSIL.

This clone was seen once. The CDR3, as DNA: TGTGCCAGCAGCTTCCAATCGACAGGGGCCAATCAGCCCCAGCATTTT. Its protein is CASSFQSTGANQPQHF. J is TRBJ1-5 and V is TRBV7-8; 8 bases are a match to TRBD1. CDR1 is SGHVS and CDR2 is FQNEAQ in the germline V gene. The V segment lost 3 bases and the J segment 3 bases; nucleotides outside the gene matches: 7. This CDR3 is built from 16 residues. Full variable domain (missing parts from reference TRBV7-8 and TRBJ1-5): GAGVSQSPRYKVAKRGQDVALRCDPISGHVSLFWYQQALGQGPEFLTYFQNEAQLDKSGLPSDRFFAERPEGSVSTLKIQRTQQEDSAVYLCASSFQSTGANQPQHFGDGTRLSIL.

The chain recombines TRBV9 with TRBJ1-2, with 10 bases that match TRBD1. The CDR3 spans 13 residues. Germline V CDR1 and CDR2: SGDLS, YYNGEE. The V gene end was trimmed by 4 bases and the J gene end by 8 bases; junction bases not matched to a gene: 5. In DNA, the CDR3 is TGTGCCAGCAGCTCGGGACAGGGGTTCGGCTACACCTTC. It yields the protein CASSSGQGFGYTF. Full variable domain (rest looked up from reference TRBV9 and TRBJ1-2): DSGVTQTPKHLITATGQRVTLRCSPRSGDLSVYWYQQSLDQGLQFLIQYYNGEERAKGNILERFSAQQFPDLHSELNLSSLELGDSALYFCASSSGQGFGYTFGSGTRLTVV.

The chain has TRBV7-3 and TRBJ2-3; TRBD2 matches 12 bases. The CDR3 loop spans 16 amino acids. V was pared by 5 bases and J by 9 bases, with 12 bases of the junction left unmatched. Germline CDR1 reads SGHTA; CDR2 reads FQGTGA. CDR3 region: CASSLTSGGPVGTQYF. The CDR3 bases are TGTGCCAGCAGCCTTACTAGCGGGGGGCCCGTGGGGACGCAGTATTTT.

About this clone itself: The junction departs from the called germline gene at one end, perhaps through a read error. The V gene is TRBV27, the J gene TRBJ2-5; D is perhaps TRBD2 (7 bases). This CDR3 is built from 16 residues. The germline V gene encodes CDR1 MNHEY and CDR2 SMNVEV (reference sequence). The CDR3 bases are TGTGCCAGCAGTTTAAGGGAGGGGGGGCCCCAAGGGACCCAGTACTTC. Residues: CASSLREGGPQGTQYF.

J is TRBJ2-5 and V is TRBV21-1; TRBD2, as called in the table, went unchecked against the DNA. TRBV21-1 is given as a pseudogene. This CDR3 is built from 15 residues. The CDR3 protein is CASRSSPGSRETQYF. DNA for the CDR3: TGTGCCAGCAGATCAAGTCCCGGGTCGCGGGAGACCCAGTACTTC.

The count of this clone is one. DNA of the CDR3: TGTGCCAGCAGCCGCGGGAACCGAGGATCACCCCTCCACTTT. This gives the protein CASSRGNRGSPLHF. This rearrangement joins TRBV6-2 or TRBV6-3 to TRBJ1-6; D not resolved. Between the trimmed V and J ends, which lost 6 bases and 10 bases, there was a span of 16 bases. CDR1 MNHEY and CDR2 SVGEGT come from the germline V gene. CDR3 length: 14 amino acids.

The genes are TRBV12-3 or TRBV12-4 and TRBJ1-2; the match to TRBD1 covers 8 bases. There are 12 residues in the CDR3. The J segment lost 6 bases and the V segment lost 3 bases, leaving 0 bases of the junction unmatched. CDR3 sequence reads: CASSLTGDGYTF. CDR3 nucleotide sequence: TGTGCCAGCAGTTTGACAGGGGATGGCTACACCTTC.

This chain joins TRBV28 and TRBJ2-7, with a possible D match to TRBD2 (6 bases). Looked up from germline, CDR1 is MDHEN and CDR2 is SYDVKM. Trimming took 3 bases from V and 6 from J, leaving 18 bases between them. This CDR3 is built from 15 residues. The CDR3 DNA reads as TGTGCCAGCAGTTTTGGGGGGTTATGGGTTGGCGAGCAGTACTTC. Protein: CASSFGGLWVGEQYF. The whole variable domain, remainder taken from reference TRBV28 and TRBJ2-7, is DVKVTQSSRYLVKRTGEKVFLECVQDMDHENMFWYRQDPGLGLRLIYFSYDVKMKEKGDIPEGYSVSREKKERFSLILESASTNQTSMYLCASSFGGLWVGEQYFGPGTRLTVT.

The chain carries TRBV6-6 and TRBJ2-7, with D perhaps TRBD1 (6 bases). The CDR3 has 13 residues. Trimming shortened V by 2 bases and J by 4 bases, and 9 bases separated the two germline ends. Germline V gene data show CDR1 as MNHNY and CDR2 as SVGAGI (reference sequence). CDR3 nucleotide sequence: TGTGCCAGCAGTTACAACGACAGGTACGAGCAGTACGTC. It yields the protein CASSYNDRYEQYV.

With regard to this clone: The same CDR3 can be traced to other DNA sequences in this sample. The rearrangement joins TRBV5-8 to TRBJ2-7, with no clear D. CDR1 is SGHTS and CDR2 is YDEGEE in the germline V gene. This CDR3 is 13 amino acids long. Between the trimmed V and J ends, which lost 5 bases and 4 bases, there was a span of 13 bases. CDR3 nucleotide sequence: TGTGCCAGCAGTTTTAGGAGAGGTTACGAGCAGTACGTC. It is translated as CASSFRRGYEQYV.

The chain uses TRBV27 and TRBJ2-3; unclear D gene. The CDR3 is made up of 13 amino acids. Germline CDR1 MNHEY, CDR2 SMNVEV (reference sequence). Deletions cut 1 base from V and 6 bases from J, with 8 bases between. For the CDR3, the DNA is TGTGCCAGCAGTTTATGGTCCAGGGATACGCAGTATTTT. Its translation: CASSLWSRDTQYF.

The CDR3: CASTHGDRADTQYF. The CDR3 nucleotides read TGTGCCAGCACCCACGGGGATCGCGCAGATACGCAGTATTTT. The chain recombines TRBV5-4 with TRBJ2-3; TRBD2 might be the D (5 bases). The CDR3 sequence is 14 residues long. Germline CDR1 reads SGHNT; CDR2 reads YYREEE (reference sequence). V lost 6 bases to trimming and J lost 4 bases, with 15 bases between them.